Presented here are 20 T cell receptor beta chains from one specimen sequenced in a study of blood T cell repertoires in COVID-19. Here immunoSEQ multiplex PCR was the method, and the copy in TCRdb shows in-frame clones only, minus some. The sample yields about 160,000 clones, 80% to 95% seen once. Input material: peripheral blood. All receptors come from a man aged 30-40 years with COVID-19, enrolled during active disease.

This clone appeared a single time. The V gene is TRBV19, the J gene TRBJ1-1, with D possibly matching TRBD1 (6 bases). V was trimmed by 5 bases and J by 3 bases, leaving 10 bases between them. Germline V CDR1 and CDR2: LNHDA, SQIVND (reference sequence). This CDR3 region has 13 residues. CDR3 nucleotides: TGTGCCAGTAGTTCCAGGGGAGACACTGAAGCTTTCTTT. It yields the protein CASSSRGDTEAFF.

The CDR3 is CASSLPSGSIIGDGYTF. The CDR3 nucleotides read TGTGCCAGCAGCTTACCATCGGGAAGTATAATCGGGGATGGCTACACCTTC. V and J are TRBV7-9 and TRBJ1-2; D call uncertain. Germline values: CDR1 SEHNR, CDR2 FQNEAQ (reference sequence). The ends were cut back, 2 bases at V and 6 bases at J, with 22 bases in the middle. The CDR3 extends over 17 amino acids.

V usage is TRBV28 and J usage is TRBJ2-4; D is undetermined. Deletions cut 7 bases from V and 2 bases from J, with 12 bases between. This CDR3 comprises 14 residues. The V gene's germline CDR1 is MDHEN and CDR2 SYDVKM. Here the CDR3 DNA reads TGTGCCAGCATGGCAGAATCCTCCAAAAACATTCAGTACTTC. This codes for CASMAESSKNIQYF. Variable domain in full (rest from reference TRBV28 and TRBJ2-4): DVKVTQSSRYLVKRTGEKVFLECVQDMDHENMFWYRQDPGLGLRLIYFSYDVKMKEKGDIPEGYSVSREKKERFSLILESASTNQTSMYLCASMAESSKNIQYFGAGTRLSVL.

V is TRBV19 and J is TRBJ2-5; no reliable D call. V lost 5 bases and J lost 5, with 15 bases in between. The V gene's germline CDR1 is LNHDA and CDR2 SQIVND (reference sequence). This CDR3 is 14 amino acids long. The CDR3 DNA sequence: TGTGCCAGTAGTGTCGGTCTTTTAACGGAGACCCAGTACTTC. Amino acids: CASSVGLLTETQYF.

The sample holds a few counts of this clone. The rearrangement uses TRBV4-3 and TRBJ2-1, with D possibly being TRBD2 (5 bases). The CDR3 loop spans 16 amino acids. The germline CDR1 and CDR2 sequences are LGHNA and YSLEER. V lost 0 bases and J lost 0, with 9 bases in between. The CDR3 nucleotides are TGCGCCAGCAGCCAAGATCGGGATTTCTCCTACAATGAGCAGTTCTTC. This codes for CASSQDRDFSYNEQFF.

The chain couples TRBV5-4 to TRBJ1-1; maybe TRBD1 (5 bases). Germline V lookup: CDR1 SGHNT, CDR2 YYREEE (reference sequence). Trimming stripped 0 bases from V and 3 bases from J, with 15 bases between. The CDR3 is made up of 16 amino acids. The CDR3 sequence is CASSLVFGGVDTEAFF. The CDR3 nucleotides read TGTGCCAGCAGCTTGGTCTTCGGGGGTGTAGACACTGAAGCTTTCTTT.

The chain is built from TRBV25-1 and TRBJ1-2; 7 bases fit TRBD1. Germline CDR1 is MGHDK and CDR2 is SYGVNS. V gave up 2 bases and J gave up 3 bases; unmatched junction bases: 3. The CDR3 consists of 14 residues. CDR3 sequence reads: CASSEPDRYYGYTF. The CDR3 region has the DNA TGTGCCAGCAGTGAACCGGACAGGTACTATGGCTACACCTTC.

This clone was counted a few times. This sequence joins TRBV14 and TRBJ2-1, with D possibly TRBD2 on 5 matching bases. The CDR3 has 17 residues. V lost 1 base to trimming and J lost 2 bases, with 15 bases between them. CDR1 and CDR2 from the germline V gene are SGHDN and FVKESK. As DNA, the CDR3 is TGTGCCAGCAGCCAAGTACGAGGCGGGCGCACCTACAATGAGCAGTTCTTC. This gives the protein CASSQVRGGRTYNEQFF.

The chain carries TRBV15 and TRBJ2-1; D ambiguous. V lost 1 base to trimming and J lost 0 bases, with 13 bases between them. From germline, CDR1 is LNHNV and CDR2 YYDKDF (reference sequence). This CDR3 comprises 17 residues. CDR3 sequence reads: CATSRVEQLSSYNEQFF. For the CDR3, the DNA is TGTGCCACCAGCAGAGTCGAACAGCTTTCCTCCTACAATGAGCAGTTCTTC.

The gene calls are TRBV3-1 (or the pseudogene TRBV3-2) and TRBJ1-2, with TRBD1 identical over 7 bases. The CDR3 loop spans 15 amino acids. The ends lost 4 bases at V and 2 bases at J; junction bases unmatched: 7. From germline, CDR1 is LGHDT and CDR2 YNNKEL (reference sequence). CDR3: CASSRQGRTNYGYTF. The CDR3, as DNA: TGTGCCAGCAGCCGACAGGGTCGCACCAACTATGGCTACACCTTC.

This chain joins TRBV7-2 and TRBJ1-2; a possible D gene is TRBD1 (5 bases). The CDR3 extends over 15 amino acids. V was cut by 7 bases and J by 7 bases, with 22 bases left in between. Looked up from germline, CDR1 is SGHTA and CDR2 is FQGNSA. The CDR3 loop reads CASTPSRWQGGGYTF. In DNA, the CDR3 is TGTGCCAGCACCCCTAGTCGATGGCAGGGCGGTGGCTACACCTTC.

This clone was found once. This chain uses TRBV7-2 with TRBJ1-2; tentative D call: TRBD1 (6 bases). This CDR3 comprises 15 residues. V was pared by 0 bases and J by 4 bases, with 12 bases between. Germline CDR1 reads SGHTA; CDR2 reads FQGNSA. The DNA for the CDR3 is TGTGCCAGCAGCTTAGCCGACAGGCCGCTCTATGGCTACACCTTC. It yields the protein CASSLADRPLYGYTF.

The chain links TRBV11-2 to TRBJ2-2, with D uncertain. The V and J ends lost 5 bases and 1 base respectively, with 2 bases between them. This CDR3 has 12 residues. Germline V lookup: CDR1 SGHAT, CDR2 FQNNGV. The CDR3 is CASSRNTGELFF. In DNA, the CDR3 is TGTGCCAGCAGCCGGAACACCGGGGAGCTGTTTTTT.

This chain connects TRBV28 to TRBJ2-7; TRBD2 matches at 7 bases. This CDR3 is built from 16 residues. V shed 5 bases, J shed 2 bases, and the junction held 12 bases outside the gene matches. Germline CDR1 is MDHEN and CDR2 is SYDVKM. In DNA, the CDR3 is TGTGCCAGCAGTCCGCCGGGACTACCAAACACCTACGAGCAGTACTTC. Translating it yields CASSPPGLPNTYEQYF.

The chain links TRBV4-3 to TRBJ1-2; a possible D gene is TRBD1 (5 bases). The CDR3 covers 15 residues. Germline-derived CDR1 and CDR2 are LGHNA and YSLEER. V was pared by 0 bases and J by 0 bases, with 8 bases between. For the CDR3, the DNA is TGCGCCAGCAGCCAAGATGGGGCATCTAACTATGGCTACACCTTC. The encoded protein is CASSQDGASNYGYTF.

The chain uses TRBV3-1 (or the pseudogene TRBV3-2) and TRBJ2-3, with TRBD2 identical over 7 bases. V lost 0 bases and J lost 1; bases outside the gene matches: 4. Germline V CDR1 and CDR2: LGHDT, YNNKEL (reference sequence). The CDR3 consists of 16 residues. The CDR3 bases are TGTGCCAGCAGCCAAGATGGGGGAGGGGGCACAGATACGCAGTATTTT. It yields the protein CASSQDGGGGTDTQYF.

J is TRBJ1-1 and V is TRBV6-6; 11 positions agree with TRBD1. The CDR3 extends over 16 amino acids. Trimming removed 4 bases from V and 4 bases from J; junction bases left unmatched: 8. The germline CDR1 and CDR2 sequences are MNHNY and SVGAGI (reference sequence). CDR3 region: CASSWPSGQGGTEAFF. For the CDR3, the DNA is TGTGCCAGCAGTTGGCCCTCGGGACAGGGGGGCACTGAAGCTTTCTTT.

The chain couples TRBV7-3 to TRBJ2-7; D uncertain. Germline CDR1 and CDR2: SGHTA and FQGTGA. V shed 1 base and J shed 1 base, with 8 bases lying between them. The CDR3 covers 14 residues. Written as DNA, the CDR3 is TGTGCCAGCAGCTTAAACGTCGGGTCCTACGAGCAGTACTTC. As protein: CASSLNVGSYEQYF.

The rearrangement uses TRBV7-9 and TRBJ2-3, with TRBD1 identical over 10 bases. The CDR3 has 15 residues. V shed 5 bases, J shed 3 bases, and the junction held 5 bases outside the gene matches. Germline loops: CDR1 SEHNR, CDR2 FQNEAQ (reference sequence). The CDR3 loop is CASSLTGGGTDTQYF. The CDR3, as DNA: TGTGCCAGCAGCCTGACAGGGGGCGGGACAGATACGCAGTATTTT.

This clone has only a few counts. This chain uses TRBV6-5 with TRBJ2-2; D ambiguous. Germline-derived CDR1 and CDR2 are MNHEY and SVGAGI. The CDR3 runs 12 residues. The V gene lost 0 bases and the J gene lost 8 bases, with 4 bases spanning the gap. The CDR3 is CASSYSEGELFF. CDR3 DNA sequence: TGTGCCAGCAGTTACTCGGAGGGGGAGCTGTTTTTT.